This note documents a single TCR beta chain sequence. Sequenced by immunoSEQ multiplex PCR; TCRdb stores in-frame clones only, minus some. The table includes more than 2,000,000 clones, 85% to 95% detected once. The V end was cut by 6 bases, the J end by 4 bases, with 14 bases between. The CDR3 totals 14 residues. CDR1 is MDHEN, CDR2 SYDVKM, per germline. This specimen comes from a study of shared clonotypes between healthy human individuals. The TCR was taken from a man between 18 and 29 years old in good health. Some clones in this sample may be carry-over from other donors' samples. The source material was naive CD4+ T cells from PBMCs. The sample's subset: CD45RA+ positively selected. The chain employs TRBV28 and TRBJ2-3, with a tentative D call TRBD1 (6 bases). Here the CDR3 DNA reads TGTGCCAGCAGCCCTACAGGGTTCCCAGATACGCAGTATTTT. Amino acid sequence: CASSPTGFPDTQYF.